One sample yielded the 5 T cell receptor beta chains listed below, sequenced in a study of cytotoxic CD8 clonotypes in ibrutinib-treated CLL. Profiled with immunoSEQ multiplex PCR; TCRdb holds only in-frame clones, not every one. The sample has over 100,000 clones; approximately 58% are singletons. The specimen comprised PBMCs, sampled after 24 months of ibrutinib treatment. These receptors originate from a human donor with chronic lymphocytic leukemia.

V usage is TRBV6-1 and J usage is TRBJ1-5; D is unclear. CDR3 length: 15 amino acids. Trimming removed 2 bases from V and 1 base from J, with 9 bases in between. The germline V gene has CDR1 MNHNS and CDR2 SASEGT. The DNA for the CDR3 is TGTGCCAGCAGTGAAATGTGGCAGAGCAATCAGCCCCAGCATTTT. Its translation: CASSEMWQSNQPQHF.

This clone has only a few counts. The chain recombines TRBV29-1 with TRBJ1-4, with TRBD1 matching over 8 bases. Germline loops: CDR1 SQVTM, CDR2 ANQGSEA. The length of the CDR3 is 15 residues. The V gene end was trimmed by 5 bases and the J gene end by 5 bases; junction bases not matched to a gene: 10. CDR3 amino acids: CSVFHRGLSNEKLFF. CDR3 coding DNA: TGCAGCGTTTTCCACAGGGGGTTGTCCAATGAAAAACTGTTTTTT.

The genes are TRBV19 and TRBJ1-2; no clear D gene. V lost 3 bases and J 6 bases, leaving 14 bases between the germline ends. Germline assignment: CDR1 LNHDA and CDR2 SQIVND (reference sequence). The CDR3 extends over 14 amino acids. The CDR3 DNA reads TGTGCCAGTAGTATGGTCCCCGCGGGCGATGGCTACACCTTC. Amino acids: CASSMVPAGDGYTF. Complete variable domain (other parts from reference TRBV19 and TRBJ1-2): DGGITQSPKYLFRKEGQNVTLSCEQNLNHDAMYWYRQDPGQGLRLIYYSQIVNDFQKGDIAEGYSVSREKKESFPLTVTSAQKNPTAFYLCASSMVPAGDGYTFGSGTRLTVV.

The V gene is TRBV19, the J gene TRBJ2-3; TRBD1 agrees at 8 bases. Trimming cost V 1 base and J 5 bases; bases outside gene matches: 5. CDR1 and CDR2 from the germline V gene are LNHDA and SQIVND (reference sequence). The CDR3 loop spans 15 amino acids. The CDR3 sequence: CASSIGTGTGDTQYF. Here the CDR3 DNA reads TGTGCCAGTAGTATAGGGACAGGGACCGGAGATACGCAGTATTTT.

V is TRBV6-5 and J is TRBJ1-1; the match to TRBD1 covers 7 bases. Germline CDR1 is MNHEY and CDR2 is SVGAGI. The length of the CDR3 is 12 residues. Trimming at V came to 5 bases and at J to 8 bases, leaving 5 bases not matched to a gene. In nucleotides, the CDR3 is TGTGCCAGCAGTCTTGGGACAGAAGAAGCTTTCTTT. Amino acids: CASSLGTEEAFF.